This T cell receptor (beta chain) derives from a study of T cells in narcolepsy. Study information: Patients with NT1 or NT2 and healthy control donors were enrolled. Study-wide results and caveats: No autoreactive T cell clone sequences appeared in some memory CD4+ repertoires. Comparing one patient's CSF and blood CD4+ clonotypes highlighted HCRT- and TRIB2-specific autoreactive clonotypes. Blood of same and different patients, but not healthy controls, reportedly held recurring autoreactive clonotypes.

This CDR3 contains 14 residues. V was cut by 10 bases and J by 6 bases, with 19 bases left in between. CDR1 is MNHNS, CDR2 SASEGT, per germline. This clone has just a few counts. Its matching antigen is unknown. Method: immunoSEQ multiplex PCR; TCRdb's copy keeps in-frame clones and lacks some. This table holds 20,000 to 30,000 clones, around two thirds found once. The sequence came from a human donor in good health. This rearrangement joins TRBV6-1 to TRBJ1-5, with D perhaps matching TRBD1 (6 bases). The sample was memory (CD45RA-) CD4+ T cells from blood. The CDR3 loop reads CATSPGGAFQPQHF. The CDR3 coding sequence is TGTGCCACCTCTCCGGGGGGGGCTTTTCAGCCCCAGCATTTT.